Listed below are T cell receptor beta chains from one sample, sequenced in a study of blood T cells in healthy people across ages. One entry per CDR3 protein, called by TCRdb with MiXCR from the 5' RACE reads. The sample has around 1.1 million distinct CDR3 sequences; more than 30% are singletons. Sequenced material: blood. These receptors all stem from a man in his late teens or twenties in good health. CDR3s include the opening cysteine and the closing phenylalanine or tryptophan. Fields, in order: V gene, clone size, D gene, J gene, CDR3 protein, CDR3 DNA. A D gene is named only where the DNA matches it firmly. The size of a clone is reported for some rows only, either as once, few or many, or as a class for expanded clones.

V: TRBV6-2/TRBV6-3
size: once
D: -
J: TRBJ2-7
CDR3: CASSYSILAGRMNEQYF
DNA: TGTGCCAGCAGTTACTCGATTTTGGCAGGGAGAATGAACGAGCAGTACTTC

V: TRBV5-1
size: few
D: TRBD1
J: TRBJ2-1
CDR3: CASSGTGASGEQFF
DNA: TGCGCCAGTTCCGGGACAGGGGCTTCGGGTGAGCAGTTCTTC

V: TRBV12-5
size: few
D: -
J: TRBJ1-2
CDR3: CASGSPRRGYGYTF
DNA: TGTGCTAGTGGTTCGCCCCGGAGGGGGTACGGCTACACCTTC

V: TRBV28
size: once
D: TRBD1
J: TRBJ1-4
CDR3: CASSSQGKGGEKLFF
DNA: TGTGCCAGCAGTTCACAGGGGAAAGGCGGTGAAAAACTGTTTTTT

V: TRBV9
size: -
D: -
J: TRBJ1-4
CDR3: CASSDPGEATNEKLFF
DNA: TGTGCCAGCAGCGACCCAGGGGAAGCAACTAATGAAAAACTGTTTTTT

V: TRBV7-7
size: -
D: -
J: TRBJ2-3
CDR3: CASSLGKVDTQYF
DNA: TGTGCTAGCAGCTTAGGGAAAGTGGATACGCAGTATTTT

V: TRBV20-1
size: -
D: -
J: TRBJ1-4
CDR3: CSARDGPGEKLFF
DNA: TGCAGTGCTAGGGACGGGCCAGGGGAAAAACTGTTTTTT

V: TRBV20-1
size: -
D: TRBD1
J: TRBJ1-5
CDR3: CSATNRGGNQPQHF
DNA: TGCAGTGCCACCAACAGGGGAGGAAATCAGCCCCAGCATTTT

V: TRBV5-1
size: -
D: TRBD2
J: TRBJ2-5
CDR3: CASSPGLNQETQYF
DNA: TGCGCCAGCAGCCCGGGACTAAACCAAGAGACCCAGTACTTC

V: TRBV7-9
size: -
D: TRBD1
J: TRBJ2-7
CDR3: CASSRHLDREGHEQYF
DNA: TGTGCCAGCAGCCGTCATTTGGACAGGGAAGGCCACGAGCAGTACTTC

V: TRBV27
size: -
D: TRBD1
J: TRBJ1-4
CDR3: CASSPLGGQGEATNEKLFF
DNA: TGTGCCAGCAGCCCCCTGGGAGGACAGGGGGAAGCAACTAATGAAAAACTGTTTTTT

V: TRBV6-1
size: once
D: -
J: TRBJ2-7
CDR3: CASSGQEESYNEQYF
DNA: TGTGCCAGCAGTGGCCAAGAGGAATCCTACAATGAGCAGTACTTC

V: TRBV6-1
size: -
D: -
J: TRBJ2-5
CDR3: CASSQPMAGFEQYF
DNA: TGTGCCAGCAGTCAACCGATGGCAGGGTTTGAGCAGTACTTC

V: TRBV11-1
size: -
D: -
J: TRBJ2-1
CDR3: CASSSISYNEQFF
DNA: TGTGCCAGCAGCTCCATTTCCTACAATGAGCAGTTCTTC

V: TRBV4-3
size: -
D: TRBD1
J: TRBJ2-2
CDR3: CASSQDLGGTGRTGELFF
DNA: TGCGCCAGCAGCCAAGATTTAGGGGGGACAGGGCGCACCGGGGAGCTGTTTTTT

V: TRBV20-1
size: many
D: -
J: TRBJ2-7
CDR3: CSAPSLEPHEQYF
DNA: TGCAGTGCTCCGAGCTTAGAGCCCCACGAGCAGTACTTC

V: TRBV29-1
size: -
D: -
J: TRBJ1-6
CDR3: CSVRDTNNSPLHF
DNA: TGCAGCGTTCGGGACACCAATAATTCACCCCTCCACTTT

V: TRBV6-1
size: -
D: -
J: TRBJ1-5
CDR3: CASRLGSGEGDLGNQPQHF
DNA: TGTGCCAGCAGGTTGGGTTCAGGGGAGGGCGATTTGGGCAATCAGCCCCAGCATTTT

V: TRBV12-3/TRBV12-4
size: -
D: -
J: TRBJ2-3
CDR3: CASTLGAIVGADTQYF
DNA: TGTGCCAGCACCTTAGGTGCGATTGTGGGGGCAGATACGCAGTATTTT

V: TRBV19
size: few
D: TRBD1
J: TRBJ2-1
CDR3: CASSPRGQGRNEQFF
DNA: TGTGCCAGTAGTCCGAGGGGACAGGGGCGCAATGAGCAGTTCTTC

V: TRBV20-1
size: -
D: -
J: TRBJ1-2
CDR3: CSAPTGTGGKDYGYTF
DNA: TGCAGTGCTCCCACGGGTACCGGGGGTAAAGACTATGGCTACACCTTC

V: TRBV3-1
size: -
D: TRBD1
J: TRBJ1-5
CDR3: CASSPDRGGQPQHF
DNA: TGTGCCAGCAGCCCGGACAGGGGCGGTCAGCCCCAGCATTTT

V: TRBV20-1
size: -
D: TRBD2
J: TRBJ2-1
CDR3: CSARDAGGRNEQFF
DNA: TGCAGTGCTAGAGATGCGGGGGGGCGAAATGAGCAGTTCTTC

V: TRBV6-1
size: -
D: -
J: TRBJ1-2
CDR3: CAVNQGLNYGYTF
DNA: TGTGCCGTAAATCAGGGACTTAACTATGGCTACACCTTC

V: TRBV20-1
size: few
D: -
J: TRBJ1-2
CDR3: CSAPGTVANYGYTF
DNA: TGCAGTGCCCCGGGGACCGTAGCTAACTATGGCTACACCTTC

V: TRBV18
size: -
D: TRBD1
J: TRBJ2-1
CDR3: CASSNRDRVPWNEQFF
DNA: TGTGCCAGCTCAAACCGGGACAGGGTTCCGTGGAATGAGCAGTTCTTC

V: TRBV29-1
size: -
D: -
J: TRBJ1-1
CDR3: CSVVTLRAPMNTEVFF
DNA: TGCAGCGTTGTAACTCTCAGGGCCCCGATGAACACTGAAGTTTTCTTT

V: TRBV2
size: -
D: -
J: TRBJ2-3
CDR3: CASSAELEGTDTQYF
DNA: TGTGCCAGCAGCGCCGAGTTAGAGGGCACAGATACGCAGTATTTT

V: TRBV5-1
size: few
D: -
J: TRBJ2-3
CDR3: CASSLTQASTDTQYF
DNA: TGCGCCAGCAGCTTGACGCAGGCCTCCACAGATACGCAGTATTTT

V: TRBV5-6
size: -
D: TRBD1
J: TRBJ1-2
CDR3: CASSSLEGAGYGHTF
DNA: TGTGCCAGCAGCTCCCTCGAGGGGGCTGGGTATGGCCACACCTTC

V: TRBV14
size: -
D: -
J: TRBJ2-1
CDR3: CASSPFWGMNNEQFF
DNA: TGTGCCAGCAGCCCCTTTTGGGGGATGAACAATGAGCAGTTCTTC

V: TRBV30
size: -
D: -
J: TRBJ2-2
CDR3: CAWSPLGVGTGELFF
DNA: TGTGCCTGGAGTCCCCTCGGGGTTGGGACCGGGGAGCTGTTTTTT

V: TRBV7-9
size: -
D: TRBD1
J: TRBJ1-2
CDR3: CASSLGQGYGYGYTF
DNA: TGTGCCAGCAGCTTAGGACAGGGCTACGGCTATGGCTACACCTTC

V: TRBV4-2
size: -
D: TRBD1
J: TRBJ1-2
CDR3: CASSQGDRANYGYTF
DNA: TGTGCCAGCAGCCAAGGGGACAGGGCTAACTATGGCTACACCTTC

V: TRBV12-3/TRBV12-4
size: few
D: TRBD1
J: TRBJ1-2
CDR3: CASRSTGISGYTF
DNA: TGTGCCAGCAGATCGACAGGGATTAGTGGCTACACCTTC

V: TRBV9
size: -
D: TRBD1
J: TRBJ1-5
CDR3: CASSGQGASQPQHF
DNA: TGTGCCAGCAGCGGACAGGGGGCGAGCCAGCCCCAGCATTTT

V: TRBV29-1
size: -
D: -
J: TRBJ1-2
CDR3: CSIEDVLAQGYTF
DNA: TGCAGCATTGAAGATGTGCTCGCTCAAGGCTACACCTTC